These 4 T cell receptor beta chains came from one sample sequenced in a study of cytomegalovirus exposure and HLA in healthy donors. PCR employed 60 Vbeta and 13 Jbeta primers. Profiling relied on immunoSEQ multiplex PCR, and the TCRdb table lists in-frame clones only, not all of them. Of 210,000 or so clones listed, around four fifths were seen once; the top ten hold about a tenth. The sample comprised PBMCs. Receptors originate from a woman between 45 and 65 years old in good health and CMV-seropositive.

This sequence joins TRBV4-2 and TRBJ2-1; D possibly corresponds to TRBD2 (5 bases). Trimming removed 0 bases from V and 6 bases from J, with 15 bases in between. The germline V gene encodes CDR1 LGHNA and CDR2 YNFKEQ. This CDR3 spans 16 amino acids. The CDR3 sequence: CASSQEGGVAGNEQFF. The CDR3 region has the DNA TGTGCCAGCAGCCAAGAAGGTGGCGTGGCGGGCAATGAGCAGTTCTTC.

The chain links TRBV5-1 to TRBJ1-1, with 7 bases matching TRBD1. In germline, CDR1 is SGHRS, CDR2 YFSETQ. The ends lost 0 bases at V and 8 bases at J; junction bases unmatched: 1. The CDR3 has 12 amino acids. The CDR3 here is CASSLGDREAFF. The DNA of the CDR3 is TGCGCCAGCAGCTTGGGGGACAGAGAAGCTTTCTTT.

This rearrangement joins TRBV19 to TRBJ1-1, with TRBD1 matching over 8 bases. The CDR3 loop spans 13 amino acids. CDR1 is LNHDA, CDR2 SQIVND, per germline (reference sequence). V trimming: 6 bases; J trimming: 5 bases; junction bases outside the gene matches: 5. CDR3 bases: TGTGCCAGTAGAAGACAGGGGACGACTGAAGCTTTCTTT. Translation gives CASRRQGTTEAFF.

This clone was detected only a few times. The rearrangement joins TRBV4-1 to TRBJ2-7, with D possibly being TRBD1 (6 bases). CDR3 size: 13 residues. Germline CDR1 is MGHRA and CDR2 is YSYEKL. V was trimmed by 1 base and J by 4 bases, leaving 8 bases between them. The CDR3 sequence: CASSQGQDYEQYF. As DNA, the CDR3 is TGCGCCAGCAGCCAAGGACAGGATTACGAGCAGTACTTC.